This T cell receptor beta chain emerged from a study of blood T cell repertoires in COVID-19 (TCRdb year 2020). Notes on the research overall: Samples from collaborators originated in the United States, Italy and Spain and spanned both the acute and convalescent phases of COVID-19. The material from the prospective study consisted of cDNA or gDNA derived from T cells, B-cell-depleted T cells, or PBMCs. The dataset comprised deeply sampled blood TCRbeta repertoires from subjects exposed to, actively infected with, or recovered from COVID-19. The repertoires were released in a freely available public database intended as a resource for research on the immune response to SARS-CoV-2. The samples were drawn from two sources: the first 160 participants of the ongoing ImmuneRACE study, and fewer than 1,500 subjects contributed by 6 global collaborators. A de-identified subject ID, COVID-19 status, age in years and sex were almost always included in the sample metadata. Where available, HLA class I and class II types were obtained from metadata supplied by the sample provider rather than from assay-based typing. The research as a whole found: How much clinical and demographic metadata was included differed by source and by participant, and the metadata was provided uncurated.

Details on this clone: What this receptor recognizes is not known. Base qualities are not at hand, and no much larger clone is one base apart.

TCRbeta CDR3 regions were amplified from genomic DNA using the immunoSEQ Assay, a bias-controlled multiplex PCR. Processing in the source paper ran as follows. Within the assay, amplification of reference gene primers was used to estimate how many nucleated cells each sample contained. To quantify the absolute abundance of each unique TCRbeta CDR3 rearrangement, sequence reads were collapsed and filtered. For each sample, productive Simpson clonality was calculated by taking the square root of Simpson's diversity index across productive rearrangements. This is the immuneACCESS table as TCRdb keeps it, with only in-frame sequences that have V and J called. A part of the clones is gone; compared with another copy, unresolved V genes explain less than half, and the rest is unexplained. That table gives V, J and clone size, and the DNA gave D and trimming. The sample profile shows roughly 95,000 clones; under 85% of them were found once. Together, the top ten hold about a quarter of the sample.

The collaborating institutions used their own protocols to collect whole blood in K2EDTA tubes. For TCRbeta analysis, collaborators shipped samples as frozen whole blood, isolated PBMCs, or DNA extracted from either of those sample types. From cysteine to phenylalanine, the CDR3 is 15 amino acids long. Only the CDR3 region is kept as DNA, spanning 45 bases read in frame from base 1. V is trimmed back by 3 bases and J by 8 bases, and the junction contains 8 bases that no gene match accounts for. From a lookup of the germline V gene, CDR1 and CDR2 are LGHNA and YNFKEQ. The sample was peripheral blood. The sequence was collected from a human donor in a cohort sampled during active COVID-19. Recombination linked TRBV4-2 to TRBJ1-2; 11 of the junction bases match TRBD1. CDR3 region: CASSQRRTGGDGYTF. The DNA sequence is TGTGCCAGCAGCCAGCGGAGGACAGGGGGCGACGGCTACACCTTC.